This T cell receptor beta chain comes out of a study of long-term antiretroviral therapy in people with HIV. Survey level was the resolution at which the v3.0 immunoSEQ assay ran. Sequencing was performed with immunoSEQ multiplex PCR; in TCRdb, only in-frame clones are kept and a portion is missing. The table lists roughly 33,000 clones, 60% to 85% of them singletons, with approximately 8.4% in the top ten. Overall study findings and caveats: Every time point showed a repertoire led by clones expanded before ART.

Two or more post-ART PBMC samples, plus at least one pre-ART sample, were available for each donor. This clone was detected once. Its antigen is not known. V was clipped by 6 bases and J by 2 bases, with 3 bases between them. The CDR3 has 11 amino acids. Looked up from germline, CDR1 is WSHSY and CDR2 is SAAADI. The V call is TRBV10-2, the J call TRBJ2-3; D is unresolved. This TCR was recovered from a woman in her fifties or sixties with HIV. The sequences come from unsorted PBMCs, collected 3.1 years after starting antiretroviral therapy. DNA of the CDR3: TGCGCCAGCAGACACACAGATACGCAGTATTTT. The encoded protein is CASRHTDTQYF.